This TCR beta chain is from a study of CD8 T cells in ankylosing spondylitis. The germline V gene encodes CDR1 LGHDT and CDR2 YNNKEL (reference sequence). Trimming shortened V by 4 bases and J by 4 bases, and 13 bases separated the two germline ends. The CDR3 is 14 amino acids. Whole-study results and caveats: Apparently characteristic of ankylosing spondylitis blood was a TCR beta motif (roughly eight highly homologous variants).

TCRdb re-derived calls from the 5' RACE reads in MiXCR, one entry per CDR3 protein. In the table there are 35,000 to 50,000 distinct CDR3 sequences, approximately 11% of which are singletons. This clonotype was observed a handful of times. Its antigen remains unidentified. The specimen was blood, either unsorted or a sorted T cell fraction (not recorded which). The sequence was collected from a male donor with ankylosing spondylitis or in good health (not recorded which). The chain combines TRBV3-1 with TRBJ1-1; perhaps TRBD1 as D (6 bases). The CDR3 sequence: CASSPGARVTEAFF. Here the CDR3 DNA reads TGTGCCAGCAGCCCGGGGGCGCGAGTCACTGAAGCTTTCTTT.